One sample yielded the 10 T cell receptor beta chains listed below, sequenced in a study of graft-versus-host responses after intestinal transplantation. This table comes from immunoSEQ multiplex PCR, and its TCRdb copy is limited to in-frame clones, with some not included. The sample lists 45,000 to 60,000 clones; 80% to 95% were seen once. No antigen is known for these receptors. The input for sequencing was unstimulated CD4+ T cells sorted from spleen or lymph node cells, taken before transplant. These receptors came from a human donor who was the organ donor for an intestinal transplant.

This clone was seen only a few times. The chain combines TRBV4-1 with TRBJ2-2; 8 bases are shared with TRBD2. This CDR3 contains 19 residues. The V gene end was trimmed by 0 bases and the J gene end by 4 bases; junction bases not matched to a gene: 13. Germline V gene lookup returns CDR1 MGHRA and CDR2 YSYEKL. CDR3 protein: CASSQDLGLVGRSTGELFF. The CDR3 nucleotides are TGCGCCAGCAGCCAAGACTTGGGACTAGTGGGCAGAAGCACCGGGGAGCTGTTTTTT.

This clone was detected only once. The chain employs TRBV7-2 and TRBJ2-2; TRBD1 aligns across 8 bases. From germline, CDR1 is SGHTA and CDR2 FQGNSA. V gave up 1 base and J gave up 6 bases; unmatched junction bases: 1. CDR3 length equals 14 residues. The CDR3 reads CASSLGTGPGELFF. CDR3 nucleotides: TGTGCCAGCAGCTTAGGGACAGGGCCCGGGGAGCTGTTTTTT.

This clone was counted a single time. In DNA, the CDR3 is TGCAGCGTTATCTCCTCCTACGAGCAGTACTTC. Its translation is CSVISSYEQYF. The chain combines TRBV29-1 with TRBJ2-7; D gene ambiguous. CDR1 SQVTM and CDR2 ANQGSEA come from the germline V gene. The length of the CDR3 is 11 residues. Trimming cost V 5 bases and J 0 bases, with 5 bases left between them.

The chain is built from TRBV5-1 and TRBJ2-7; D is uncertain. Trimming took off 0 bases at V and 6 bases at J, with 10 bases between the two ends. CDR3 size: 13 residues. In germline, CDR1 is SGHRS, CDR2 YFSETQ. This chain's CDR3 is CASSLGQVSEQYF. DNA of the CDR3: TGCGCCAGCAGCTTGGGGCAGGTCTCCGAGCAGTACTTC.

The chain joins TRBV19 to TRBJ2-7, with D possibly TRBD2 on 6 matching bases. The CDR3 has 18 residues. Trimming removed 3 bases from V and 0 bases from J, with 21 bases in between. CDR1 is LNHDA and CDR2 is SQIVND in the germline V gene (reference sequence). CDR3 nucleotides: TGTGCCAGTAGTATTCCGGCGGGATTATTAACGACCTCCTACGAGCAGTACTTC. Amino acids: CASSIPAGLLTTSYEQYF.

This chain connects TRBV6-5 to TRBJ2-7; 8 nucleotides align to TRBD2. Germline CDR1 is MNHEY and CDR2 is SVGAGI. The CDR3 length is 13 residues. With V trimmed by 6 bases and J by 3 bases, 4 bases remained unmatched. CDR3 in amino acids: CASRSGLVYEQYF. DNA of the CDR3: TGTGCCAGCAGGTCGGGACTAGTCTACGAGCAGTACTTC.

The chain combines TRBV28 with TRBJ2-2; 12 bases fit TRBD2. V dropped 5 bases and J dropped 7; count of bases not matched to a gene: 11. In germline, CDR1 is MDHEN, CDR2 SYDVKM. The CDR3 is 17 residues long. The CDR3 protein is CASSPLLAGGPDGELFF. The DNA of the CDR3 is TGTGCCAGCAGTCCCCTCCTAGCGGGAGGGCCGGACGGGGAGCTGTTTTTT.

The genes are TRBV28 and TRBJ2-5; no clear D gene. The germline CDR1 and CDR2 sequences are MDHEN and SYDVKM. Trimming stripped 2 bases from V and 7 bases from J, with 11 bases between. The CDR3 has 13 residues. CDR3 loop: CASSLPHPGTQYF. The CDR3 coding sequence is TGTGCCAGCAGTTTACCCCACCCAGGGACCCAGTACTTC.

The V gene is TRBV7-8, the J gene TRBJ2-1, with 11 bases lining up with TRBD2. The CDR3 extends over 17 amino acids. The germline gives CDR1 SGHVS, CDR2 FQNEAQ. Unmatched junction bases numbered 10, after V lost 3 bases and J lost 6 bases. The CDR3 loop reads CASSLTVAGGPGNEQFF. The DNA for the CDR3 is TGTGCCAGCAGCTTGACCGTAGCGGGAGGGCCGGGCAATGAGCAGTTCTTC.

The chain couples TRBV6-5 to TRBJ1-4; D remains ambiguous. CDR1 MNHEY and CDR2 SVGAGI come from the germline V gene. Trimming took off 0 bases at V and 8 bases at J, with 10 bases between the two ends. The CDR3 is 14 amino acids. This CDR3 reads CASSYSRKKEKLFF. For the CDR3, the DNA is TGTGCCAGCAGTTACTCCAGAAAAAAGGAAAAACTGTTTTTT.